This T cell receptor beta chain appears in the sequencing data of a study of blood T cell repertoires in COVID-19. Turning to the study itself: Samples representing acute and convalescent COVID-19 were sourced from the United States, Italy and Spain.

Some clones are missing from TCRdb's copy, which holds only in-frame ones; the method was immunoSEQ multiplex PCR. The sample holds 75,000 or so clones; approximately 87% are singletons and the top ten take roughly 20%. Trimming took 4 bases from V and 7 from J; bases not matched to a gene: 4. CDR3 length: 15 amino acids. CDR1 and CDR2 from the germline V gene are MGHDK and SYGVNS. This clonotype was sampled from a woman of 80 years or more with acute or convalescent COVID-19. The genes are TRBV25-1 and TRBJ1-6; 10 nucleotides align to TRBD1. Sequencing was carried out using peripheral blood. The CDR3 loop is CASSARDRGNSPLHF. As DNA, the CDR3 is TGTGCCAGCAGTGCTCGGGACAGGGGAAATTCACCCCTCCACTTT. The variable domain in full, with the rest retrieved from reference TRBV25-1 and TRBJ1-6, is EADIYQTPRYLVIGTGKKITLECSQTMGHDKMYWYQQDPGMELHLIHYSYGVNSTEKGDLSSESTVSRIRTEHFPLTLESARPSHTSQYLCASSARDRGNSPLHFGNGTRLTVT.